One and the same sample provided the 28 T cell receptor beta chains below, sequenced in a study of blood T cell repertoires in COVID-19. Sequencing was performed with immunoSEQ multiplex PCR; in TCRdb, only in-frame clones are kept and a portion is missing. The data show tens of thousands of clones, roughly 90% seen once. The source material was peripheral blood. These receptors all come from a man older than 75 with acute or convalescent COVID-19.

V gene TRBV6-5 combines with J gene TRBJ2-4, with 7 nucleotides matching TRBD1. J gave up 6 bases and V 6 bases, and 2 bases lay outside the gene matches. Germline lookup yields CDR1 MNHEY and CDR2 SVGAGI. The CDR3 has 12 amino acids. DNA for the CDR3: TGTGCCAGCAGCCGGGACAGAAACATTCAGTACTTC. Amino acid sequence: CASSRDRNIQYF.

This clone appeared once. The V gene is TRBV6-2 or TRBV6-3, the J gene TRBJ2-7; 12 bases match TRBD2. CDR3 length: 16 residues. Germline lookup yields CDR1 MNHEY and CDR2 SVGEGT. The V segment lost 4 bases and the J segment 0 bases; nucleotides outside the gene matches: 4. This CDR3 is CASSFPSGGASYEQYF. CDR3 coding DNA: TGTGCCAGCAGTTTTCCTAGCGGGGGGGCCTCCTACGAGCAGTACTTC.

This clone appeared a single time. The chain recombines TRBV2 with TRBJ2-5, with D perhaps TRBD1 (6 bases). The CDR3 totals 14 residues. Germline V gives CDR1 SNHLY, CDR2 FYNNEI. V shed 1 base and J shed 2 bases, with 8 bases lying between them. The CDR3 bases are TGTGCCAGCAGTGAAGGGACAGTGCAAGAGACCCAGTACTTC. Protein: CASSEGTVQETQYF.

This clone appeared a few times. V gene TRBV30 combines with J gene TRBJ1-6; 7 bases fit TRBD1. The length of the CDR3 is 14 residues. Germline-derived CDR1 and CDR2 are GTSNPN and SVGIG (reference sequence). With 3 bases clipped from V and 7 bases from J, the junction kept 6 bases outside the gene matches. The CDR3 loop is CAWRFPTGNSPLHF. In DNA form, the CDR3 reads TGTGCCTGGAGATTCCCGACAGGGAATTCACCCCTCCACTTT.

The chain carries TRBV30 and TRBJ1-1, with D possibly matching TRBD1 (5 bases). Per germline, CDR1 GTSNPN and CDR2 SVGIG (reference sequence). V lost 5 bases to trimming and J lost 2 bases, with 12 bases between them. This CDR3 comprises 13 residues. CDR3 loop: CAWDLGANTEAFF. CDR3 DNA sequence: TGTGCCTGGGACCTAGGGGCTAACACTGAAGCTTTCTTT.

CDR3 in amino acids: CAWSAGSPDLNQPQHF. DNA of the CDR3: TGTGCCTGGAGCGCCGGGTCCCCCGACCTAAATCAGCCCCAGCATTTT. The chain carries TRBV30 and TRBJ1-5; D is unclear. The V end lost 3 bases, the J end lost 4 bases, and 19 bases lay between the germline ends. Germline lookup yields CDR1 GTSNPN and CDR2 SVGIG (reference sequence). The CDR3 runs 16 residues.

A single count supports this clone. The V and J genes are TRBV19 and TRBJ1-2; TRBD1 matches 9 bases. Germline assignment: CDR1 LNHDA and CDR2 SQIVND (reference sequence). The CDR3 loop spans 14 amino acids. V dropped 7 bases and J dropped 10; count of bases not matched to a gene: 13. The DNA of the CDR3 is TGTGCCAGTATCAAATACGGGACAGGGCTGGACTACACCTTC. Its protein product is CASIKYGTGLDYTF.

The V and J genes are TRBV3-1 (or the pseudogene TRBV3-2) and TRBJ2-3; 8 bases line up with TRBD2. This CDR3 contains 14 residues. The germline V gene encodes CDR1 LGHDT and CDR2 YNNKEL (reference sequence). After removal of 1 base from V and 6 bases from J, the junction contained 3 bases not matched to a gene. Here the CDR3 DNA reads TGTGCCAGCAGCCAAGTGGCTAGCGGGGATACGCAGTATTTT. Encoded protein: CASSQVASGDTQYF.

The chain carries TRBV19 and TRBJ1-1, with 8 nucleotides matching TRBD1. V was pared by 5 bases and J by 1 base, with 6 bases of the junction left unmatched. Germline lookup yields CDR1 LNHDA and CDR2 SQIVND (reference sequence). The CDR3 contains 15 residues. The CDR3 is CASSLNRGKNTEAFF. CDR3 nucleotides: TGTGCCAGTAGTCTAAACAGGGGGAAGAACACTGAAGCTTTCTTT.

This chain connects TRBV2 to TRBJ2-5; the D gene is possibly TRBD2 (5 bases). This CDR3 spans 14 amino acids. Germline-derived CDR1 and CDR2 are SNHLY and FYNNEI. The V and J ends lost 2 bases and 2 bases respectively, with 9 bases between them. The CDR3 region has the DNA TGTGCCAGCAGTGAAAGGCTAGCTCAAGAGACCCAGTACTTC. Protein sequence: CASSERLAQETQYF.

The V and J genes are TRBV2 and TRBJ2-7; D might be TRBD2 (6 bases). The CDR3 loop spans 17 amino acids. Germline V gene sequence: CDR1 SNHLY, CDR2 FYNNEI. Trimming shortened V by 1 base and J by 4 bases, and 20 bases separated the two germline ends. CDR3 loop: CASSEGPAGTFGYEQYF. CDR3 nucleotides: TGTGCCAGCAGTGAAGGGCCGGCGGGGACTTTTGGTTACGAGCAGTACTTC.

The chain has TRBV5-1 and TRBJ2-1; 7 bases line up with TRBD2. The CDR3 is made up of 13 amino acids. The V and J ends lost 3 bases and 6 bases, in that order; junction bases with no gene match: 3. Germline CDR1 is SGHRS and CDR2 is YFSETQ. CDR3 in DNA: TGCGCCAGCAGCTCCGGCGGGGGCAATGAGCAGTTCTTC. Amino acids: CASSSGGGNEQFF.

The rearrangement uses TRBV3-1 (or the pseudogene TRBV3-2) and TRBJ1-6; D may be TRBD1 (6 bases). The CDR3 totals 14 residues. Between the trimmed V and J ends, which lost 1 base and 10 bases, there was a span of 11 bases. Per germline, CDR1 LGHDT and CDR2 YNNKEL (reference sequence). The DNA of the CDR3 is TGTGCCAGCAGCCAAGTACAGGGTGGGTCACCCCTCCACTTT. Amino acids: CASSQVQGGSPLHF.

The chain recombines TRBV27 with TRBJ2-5; TRBD2 might be the D (6 bases). The V gene lost 0 bases and the J gene lost 3 bases, with 8 bases spanning the gap. Germline values: CDR1 MNHEY, CDR2 SMNVEV (reference sequence). CDR3 length: 14 residues. This CDR3 reads CASSLSGRKETQYF. The CDR3 region has the DNA TGTGCCAGCAGTTTATCAGGGAGGAAAGAGACCCAGTACTTC.

The chain carries TRBV4-1 and TRBJ1-1; 7 bases map to TRBD1. The germline V gene encodes CDR1 MGHRA and CDR2 YSYEKL. CDR3 length: 15 amino acids. The trim removed 2 bases at V and 0 bases at J, leaving 3 bases unmatched. For the CDR3, the DNA is TGCGCCAGCAGCCAACAGGACAGGATGAACACTGAAGCTTTCTTT. Translated, it gives CASSQQDRMNTEAFF.

Comments on this clone: Within the sample, other DNA sequences also encode this same CDR3. The rearrangement uses TRBV7-2 and TRBJ2-7; D is uncertain. V gave up 5 bases and J gave up 0 bases, with 5 bases separating them. The CDR3 extends over 12 amino acids. Germline-derived CDR1 and CDR2 are SGHTA and FQGNSA. The CDR3 spells CASSPSSYEQYF. The CDR3 nucleotides read TGTGCCAGCAGCCCGAGCTCCTACGAGCAGTACTTC. Based on the CDR3 plus reference TRBV7-2 and TRBJ2-7, the full variable domain is GAGVSQSPSNKVTEKGKDVELRCDPISGHTALYWYRQSLGQGLEFLIYFQGNSAPDKSGLPSDRFSAERTGGSVSTLTIQRTQQEDSAVYLCASSPSSYEQYFGPGTRLTVT.

This chain joins TRBV18 and TRBJ2-3, with 9 bases identical to TRBD2. J was trimmed by 0 bases and V by 1 base; bases with no gene match: 2. CDR3 length: 16 residues. Germline lookup yields CDR1 KGHSH and CDR2 LQKENI. The CDR3 DNA is TGTGCCAGCTCACCACTAAGCGGGGGGAGCACAGATACGCAGTATTTT. This gives the protein CASSPLSGGSTDTQYF.

The chain recombines TRBV5-1 with TRBJ2-3, with D tentatively TRBD2 (6 bases). Per germline, CDR1 SGHRS and CDR2 YFSETQ. CDR3 size: 14 residues. Trimming left V 7 bases short and J 0 bases short, with 12 bases between. The CDR3 region has the DNA TGCGCCAGCTACTGGGGGGAGAGCACAGATACGCAGTATTTT. Protein product: CASYWGESTDTQYF.

The rearrangement joins TRBV25-1 to TRBJ2-1, with 7 bases fitting TRBD2. The V gene's germline CDR1 is MGHDK and CDR2 SYGVNS. CDR3 length: 14 amino acids. V gave up 7 bases and J gave up 2 bases; unmatched junction bases: 5. CDR3 DNA: TGTGCCAGCACCCCAGCGGGACCCTACAATGAGCAGTTCTTC. This gives the protein CASTPAGPYNEQFF.

V gene TRBV30 combines with J gene TRBJ2-3; the match to TRBD2 covers 9 bases. The CDR3 runs 13 residues. From germline, CDR1 is GTSNPN and CDR2 SVGIG (reference sequence). The V and J ends lost 4 bases and 1 base, in that order; junction bases with no gene match: 0. The CDR3 protein is CAWTSGGTDTQYF. Here the CDR3 DNA reads TGTGCCTGGACTAGCGGGGGCACAGATACGCAGTATTTT.

V gene TRBV5-1 combines with J gene TRBJ2-2; D is unclear. This CDR3 is built from 13 residues. Trimming took off 4 bases at V and 7 bases at J, with 11 bases between the two ends. Germline CDR1 and CDR2: SGHRS and YFSETQ. The CDR3 spells CASSTHPGGELFF. CDR3 in DNA: TGCGCCAGCAGCACACACCCGGGCGGGGAGCTGTTTTTT.

The V and J genes are TRBV2 and TRBJ2-5; D ambiguous. Germline V gene data show CDR1 as SNHLY and CDR2 as FYNNEI. Trimming shortened V by 6 bases and J by 3 bases, and 11 bases separated the two germline ends. This CDR3 is built from 13 residues. The CDR3 DNA sequence: TGTGCCAGCAGCCAAGAGAAAGAAGAGACCCAGTACTTC. It yields the protein CASSQEKEETQYF.

This clone was recorded only once. V is TRBV9 and J is TRBJ2-7; possibly TRBD1 for D (5 bases). CDR1 SGDLS and CDR2 YYNGEE come from the germline V gene. The CDR3 is 13 residues long. The V gene lost 1 base and the J gene lost 7 bases, with 12 bases spanning the gap. This CDR3 reads CASSVWQGGEQYF. CDR3 nucleotide sequence: TGTGCCAGCAGCGTATGGCAGGGTGGTGAGCAGTACTTC.

The rearrangement links TRBV7-8 to TRBJ2-7, with a tentative D call TRBD2 (7 bases). Deletions cut 4 bases from V and 5 bases from J, with 15 bases between. This CDR3 contains 14 residues. Germline CDR1 is SGHVS and CDR2 is FQNEAQ. The CDR3 DNA reads as TGTGCCAGCAGCTGGGGGGGGCCGGCAGACGAGCAGTACTTC. Its protein is CASSWGGPADEQYF.

The V call is TRBV9, the J call TRBJ2-3; D is possibly TRBD1 (5 bases). V gave up 6 bases and J gave up 3 bases, with 20 bases separating them. CDR3 length equals 16 residues. The germline V gene has CDR1 SGDLS and CDR2 YYNGEE. DNA for the CDR3: TGTGCCAGCACTAAACAGGACCTACCTTTTACAGATACGCAGTATTTT. Translation gives CASTKQDLPFTDTQYF.

The rearrangement links TRBV24-1 to TRBJ2-1; 10 bases are a match to TRBD1. The germline CDR1 and CDR2 sequences are KGHDR and SFDVKD. This CDR3 is built from 17 residues. The V and J ends lost 4 bases and 6 bases, in that order; junction bases with no gene match: 11. CDR3 nucleotide sequence: TGTGCCACCAGTGACACGAGGGACAGGGGTCTGAGCAATGAGCAGTTCTTC. Translated, it gives CATSDTRDRGLSNEQFF.

This chain connects TRBV5-5 to TRBJ2-7; perhaps TRBD1 as D (6 bases). The CDR3 totals 16 residues. Trimming left V 5 bases short and J 0 bases short, with 18 bases between. Germline V lookup: CDR1 SGHKS, CDR2 YYEKEE (reference sequence). CDR3 loop: CASSKGQGRDSYEQYF. The CDR3 DNA follows: TGTGCCAGCAGTAAAGGGCAGGGGCGCGACTCCTACGAGCAGTACTTC. Looking up the rest from reference TRBV5-5 and TRBJ2-7 gives the full variable domain: DAGVTQSPTHLIKTRGQQVTLRCSPISGHKSVSWYQQVLGQGPQFIFQYYEKEERGRGNFPDRFSARQFPNYSSELNVNALLLGDSALYLCASSKGQGRDSYEQYFGPGTRLTVT.

The rearrangement links TRBV7-2 to TRBJ2-1; TRBD1 aligns across 7 bases. Germline V gene lookup returns CDR1 SGHTA and CDR2 FQGNSA. The J segment lost 15 bases and the V segment lost 1 base, leaving 6 bases of the junction unmatched. The CDR3 is 12 amino acids. The CDR3 DNA reads TGTGCCAGCAGCTTAGATGACAGGGTGAGGTTCTTC. This codes for CASSLDDRVRFF.